This entry describes one T cell receptor (beta chain). This entry belongs to a study of blood T cell repertoires in COVID-19. Looking at the study overall: COVID-19 samples collected from the United States, Italy and Spain covered acute and convalescent phases. PBMCs, B-cell-depleted T cells, or T cells were the source of the cDNA or gDNA that made up the material.

Repertoires were generated with immunoSEQ multiplex PCR, while TCRdb's copy carries only in-frame clones and drops some. The sample records approximately 73,000 clones, 81% being singletons. V was pared by 1 base and J by 6 bases, with 5 bases of the junction left unmatched. Germline loops: CDR1 LGHDT, CDR2 YNNKEL (reference sequence). This CDR3 is built from 15 residues. This receptor was obtained from an older woman with acute or convalescent COVID-19. The sequenced sample consisted of peripheral blood. The rearrangement links TRBV3-1 (or the pseudogene TRBV3-2) to TRBJ2-1; 8 bases fit TRBD1. CDR3 sequence reads: CASSQGQGIGNEQFF. The CDR3 bases are TGTGCCAGCAGCCAAGGACAGGGGATAGGCAATGAGCAGTTCTTC.